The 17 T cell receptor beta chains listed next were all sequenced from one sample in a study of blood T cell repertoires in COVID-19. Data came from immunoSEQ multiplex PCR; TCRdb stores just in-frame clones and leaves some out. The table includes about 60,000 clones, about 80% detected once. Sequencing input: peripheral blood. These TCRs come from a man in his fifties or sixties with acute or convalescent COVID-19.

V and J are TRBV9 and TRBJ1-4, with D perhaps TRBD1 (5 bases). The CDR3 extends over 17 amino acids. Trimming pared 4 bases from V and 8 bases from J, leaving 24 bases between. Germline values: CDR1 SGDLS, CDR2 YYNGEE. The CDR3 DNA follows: TGTGCCAGCAGCCCCGCGTTAGGGGAAGGGTCGGAGGAAAAACTGTTTTTT. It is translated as CASSPALGEGSEEKLFF.

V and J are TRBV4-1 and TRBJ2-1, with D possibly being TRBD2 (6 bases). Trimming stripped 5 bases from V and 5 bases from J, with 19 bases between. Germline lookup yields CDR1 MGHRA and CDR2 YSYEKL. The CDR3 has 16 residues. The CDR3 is CASSSKSTGLDNEQFF. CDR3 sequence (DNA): TGCGCCAGCAGCTCCAAGTCCACGGGACTGGACAATGAGCAGTTCTTC.

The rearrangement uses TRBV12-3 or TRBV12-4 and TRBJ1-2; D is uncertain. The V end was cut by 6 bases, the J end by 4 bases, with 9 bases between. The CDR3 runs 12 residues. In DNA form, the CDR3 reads TGTGCCAGCAGCTATGGCGGCTATGGCTACACCTTC. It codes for CASSYGGYGYTF.

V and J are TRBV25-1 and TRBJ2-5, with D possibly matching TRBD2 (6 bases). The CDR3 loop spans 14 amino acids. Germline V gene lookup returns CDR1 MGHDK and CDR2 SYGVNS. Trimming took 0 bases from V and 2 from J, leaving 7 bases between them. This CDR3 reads CASSEYGGQETQYF. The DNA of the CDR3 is TGTGCCAGCAGTGAATATGGGGGGCAAGAGACCCAGTACTTC.

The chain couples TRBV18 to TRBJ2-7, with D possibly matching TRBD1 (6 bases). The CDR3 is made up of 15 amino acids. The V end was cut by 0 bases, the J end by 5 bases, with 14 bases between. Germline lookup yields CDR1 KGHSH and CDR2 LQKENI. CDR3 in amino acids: CASSPPNRESNEQYF. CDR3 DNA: TGTGCCAGCTCACCACCGAACAGGGAAAGTAACGAGCAGTACTTC.

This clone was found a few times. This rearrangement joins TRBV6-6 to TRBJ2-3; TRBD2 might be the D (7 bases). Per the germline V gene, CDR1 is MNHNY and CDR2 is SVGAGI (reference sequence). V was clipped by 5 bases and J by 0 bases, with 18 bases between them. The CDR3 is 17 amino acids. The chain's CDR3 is CASSPRGGGRSTDTQYF. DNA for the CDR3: TGTGCCAGCAGTCCTAGAGGGGGGGGGCGCAGCACAGATACGCAGTATTTT.

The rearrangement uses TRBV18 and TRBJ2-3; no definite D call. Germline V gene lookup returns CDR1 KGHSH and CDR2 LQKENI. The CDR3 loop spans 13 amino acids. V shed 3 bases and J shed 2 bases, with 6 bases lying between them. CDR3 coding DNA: TGTGCCAGCTCACCGGGCCTCACAGATACGCAGTATTTT. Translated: CASSPGLTDTQYF.

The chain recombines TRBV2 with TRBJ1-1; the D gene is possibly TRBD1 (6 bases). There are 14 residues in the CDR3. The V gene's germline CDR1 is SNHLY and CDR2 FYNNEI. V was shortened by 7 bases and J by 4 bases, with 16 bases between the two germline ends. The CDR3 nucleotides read TGTGCCAGCAAGCAGGGGATTGGGAGCACTGAAGCTTTCTTT. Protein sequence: CASKQGIGSTEAFF.

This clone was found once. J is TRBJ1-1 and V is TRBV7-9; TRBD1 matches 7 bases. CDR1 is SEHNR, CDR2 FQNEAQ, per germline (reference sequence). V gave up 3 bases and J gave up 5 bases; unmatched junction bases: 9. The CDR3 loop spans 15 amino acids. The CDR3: CASSFIGQGETEAFF. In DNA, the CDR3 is TGTGCCAGCAGCTTTATTGGGCAGGGGGAAACTGAAGCTTTCTTT.

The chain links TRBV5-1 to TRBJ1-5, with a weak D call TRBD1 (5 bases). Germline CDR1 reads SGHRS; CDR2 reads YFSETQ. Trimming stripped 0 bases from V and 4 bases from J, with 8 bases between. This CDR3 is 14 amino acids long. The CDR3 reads CASSLAPGNQPQHF. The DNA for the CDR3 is TGCGCCAGCAGCTTGGCCCCAGGGAATCAGCCCCAGCATTTT.

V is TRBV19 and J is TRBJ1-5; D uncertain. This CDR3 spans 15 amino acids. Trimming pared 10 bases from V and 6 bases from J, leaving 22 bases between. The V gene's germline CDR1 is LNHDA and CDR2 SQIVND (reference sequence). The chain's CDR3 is CATTLQSLGGQPQHF. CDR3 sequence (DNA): TGTGCCACCACGCTTCAAAGTCTGGGAGGTCAGCCCCAGCATTTT.

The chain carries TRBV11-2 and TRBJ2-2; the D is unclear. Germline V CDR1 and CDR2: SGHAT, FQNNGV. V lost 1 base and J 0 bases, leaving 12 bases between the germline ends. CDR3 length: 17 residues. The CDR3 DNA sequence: TGTGCCAGCAGCTTAGGACTCATTTCCGCGAACACCGGGGAGCTGTTTTTT. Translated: CASSLGLISANTGELFF.

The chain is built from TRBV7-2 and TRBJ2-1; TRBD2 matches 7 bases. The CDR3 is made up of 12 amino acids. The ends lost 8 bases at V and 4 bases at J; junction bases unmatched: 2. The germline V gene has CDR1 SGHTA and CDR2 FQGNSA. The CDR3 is CASGGDYNEQFF. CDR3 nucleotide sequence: TGTGCCAGCGGGGGGGATTACAATGAGCAGTTCTTC.

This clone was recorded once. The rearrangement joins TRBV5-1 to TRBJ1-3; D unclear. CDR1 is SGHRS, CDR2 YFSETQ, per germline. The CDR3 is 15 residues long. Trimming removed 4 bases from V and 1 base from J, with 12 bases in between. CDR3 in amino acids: CASSREAVSGNTIYF. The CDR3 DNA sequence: TGCGCCAGCAGCCGGGAGGCAGTTTCTGGAAACACCATATATTTT.

The CDR3 DNA is TGTGCCAGCAGCGCCGGGGGGGGCGCCCCTTATGAGCAGTTCTTC. It yields the protein CASSAGGGAPYEQFF. The chain links TRBV7-3 to TRBJ2-1; 8 bases line up with TRBD2. From germline, CDR1 is SGHTA and CDR2 FQGTGA. This CDR3 is 15 amino acids long. V shed 5 bases, J shed 8 bases, and the junction held 11 bases outside the gene matches.

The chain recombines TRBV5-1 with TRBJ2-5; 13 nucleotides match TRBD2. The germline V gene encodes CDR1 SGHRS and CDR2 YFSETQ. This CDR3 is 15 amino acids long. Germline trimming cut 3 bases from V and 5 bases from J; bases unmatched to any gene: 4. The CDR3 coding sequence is TGCGCCAGCAGCTCCCCGACTAGCGGGGGGGAGACCCAGTACTTC. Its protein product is CASSSPTSGGETQYF.

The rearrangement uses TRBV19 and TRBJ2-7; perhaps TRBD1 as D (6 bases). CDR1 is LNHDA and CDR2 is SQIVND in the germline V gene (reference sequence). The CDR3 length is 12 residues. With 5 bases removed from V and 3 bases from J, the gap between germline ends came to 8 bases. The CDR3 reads CASSGTFYEQYF. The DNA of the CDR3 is TGTGCCAGTAGTGGGACATTCTACGAGCAGTACTTC.